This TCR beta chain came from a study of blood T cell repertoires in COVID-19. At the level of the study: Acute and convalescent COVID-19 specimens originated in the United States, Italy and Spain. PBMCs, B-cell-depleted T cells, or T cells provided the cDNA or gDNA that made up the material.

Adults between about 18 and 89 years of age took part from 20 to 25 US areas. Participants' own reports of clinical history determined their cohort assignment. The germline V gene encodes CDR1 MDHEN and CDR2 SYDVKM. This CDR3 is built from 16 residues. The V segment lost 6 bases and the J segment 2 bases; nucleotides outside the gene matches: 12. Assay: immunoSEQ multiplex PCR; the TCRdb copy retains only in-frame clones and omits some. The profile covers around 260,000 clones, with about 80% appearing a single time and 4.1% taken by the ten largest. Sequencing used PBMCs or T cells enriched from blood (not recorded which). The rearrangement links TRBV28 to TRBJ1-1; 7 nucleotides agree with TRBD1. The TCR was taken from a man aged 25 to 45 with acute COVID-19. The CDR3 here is CASSRPVQGVNTEAFF. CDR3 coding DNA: TGTGCCAGCAGCCGTCCGGTTCAGGGGGTAAACACTGAAGCTTTCTTT.